The 27 T cell receptor beta chains in this list originate from one sample, sequenced in a study of early T cells in non-severe SARS-CoV-2 infection. TCRdb analysed the 5' RACE reads with MiXCR anew, one entry per CDR3 protein. The top ten hold less than 5% of the sample, which has about 67,000 distinct CDR3 sequences, under 14% seen once. The sequenced material came from whole blood. These receptors were taken from an adult who was a healthcare worker with PCR-confirmed SARS-CoV-2 infection or an uninfected control (not recorded which).

J is TRBJ2-3 and V is TRBV4-2, with 9 nucleotides matching TRBD2. In germline, CDR1 is LGHNA, CDR2 YNFKEQ. The CDR3 totals 15 residues. V gave up 0 bases and J gave up 6 bases; unmatched junction bases: 4. CDR3 region: CASSQDWTSVDTQYF. Written as DNA, the CDR3 is TGTGCCAGCAGCCAAGATTGGACTAGCGTGGATACGCAGTATTTT.

This clonotype was found many times. The gene calls are TRBV5-1 and TRBJ2-3; D is ambiguous. This CDR3 region has 14 residues. The germline gives CDR1 SGHRS, CDR2 YFSETQ. V lost 0 bases to trimming and J lost 4 bases, with 9 bases between them. The CDR3 loop reads CASSLAGRPDTQYF. For the CDR3, the DNA is TGCGCCAGCAGCTTGGCCGGGCGGCCAGATACGCAGTATTTT.

This clonotype was seen a few times. The chain carries TRBV4-1 and TRBJ2-7, with a possible D match to TRBD1 (5 bases). Germline values: CDR1 MGHRA, CDR2 YSYEKL. The CDR3 is 14 amino acids. Trimming removed 3 bases from V and 2 bases from J, with 11 bases in between. In nucleotides, the CDR3 is TGCGCCAGCAGCCAGAAAATGGGGCCCTACGAGCAGTACTTC. Amino acid sequence: CASSQKMGPYEQYF.

This clonotype was counted only a few times. The J gene is TRBJ2-3, the V gene TRBV29-1; D is unclear. The CDR3 consists of 12 residues. Trimming took 1 base from V and 7 from J, leaving 9 bases between them. Germline V gene data show CDR1 as SQVTM and CDR2 as ANQGSEA. CDR3 sequence: CSVEGMGNTQYF. The DNA of the CDR3 is TGCAGCGTTGAAGGCATGGGGAATACGCAGTATTTT.

This clonotype occurred many times. The J gene is TRBJ2-1, the V gene TRBV11-2, with D unclear. In germline, CDR1 is SGHAT, CDR2 FQNNGV. The V end lost 2 bases, the J end lost 9 bases, and 5 bases lay between the germline ends. This CDR3 is 11 amino acids long. CDR3 loop: CASSLLGEQFF. In nucleotides, the CDR3 is TGTGCCAGCAGCTTATTGGGTGAGCAGTTCTTC. Full variable domain (outside the CDR3, taken from reference TRBV11-2 and TRBJ2-1): EAGVAQSPRYKIIEKRQSVAFWCNPISGHATLYWYQQILGQGPKLLIQFQNNGVVDDSQLPKDRFSAERLKGVDSTLKIQPAKLEDSAVYLCASSLLGEQFFGPGTRLTVL.

This clonotype was observed a handful of times. The chain combines TRBV7-9 with TRBJ1-4; D may be TRBD1 (5 bases). Trimming took off 3 bases at V and 12 bases at J, with 11 bases between the two ends. The CDR3 is made up of 12 amino acids. CDR1 SEHNR and CDR2 FQNEAQ come from the germline V gene (reference sequence). The CDR3 spells CASSFGQGELFF. As DNA, the CDR3 is TGTGCCAGCAGCTTTGGCCAGGGAGAACTGTTTTTT.

V and J are TRBV29-1 and TRBJ2-7; TRBD1 agrees at 7 bases. V lost 4 bases and J lost 0; bases outside the gene matches: 3. The CDR3 spans 13 residues. Per germline, CDR1 SQVTM and CDR2 ANQGSEA. This chain's CDR3 is CSVVTGSSYEQYF. The CDR3 DNA follows: TGCAGCGTTGTGACAGGGAGCTCCTACGAGCAGTACTTC.

This clonotype has ten or more counts. The gene calls are TRBV14 and TRBJ2-1; the D is unclear. This CDR3 comprises 15 residues. Looked up from germline, CDR1 is SGHDN and CDR2 is FVKESK. V was trimmed by 4 bases and J by 1 base, leaving 11 bases between them. The CDR3 region has the DNA TGTGCCAGCAGCCGAGCCCTCAGGTCCTACAATGAGCAGTTCTTC. This translates into CASSRALRSYNEQFF.

This clonotype showed up many times. The genes are TRBV3-1 and TRBJ2-3; possible D gene TRBD1, 6 bases. The CDR3 covers 16 residues. Germline CDR1 LGHDT, CDR2 YNNKEL (reference sequence). V was shortened by 5 bases and J by 3 bases, with 18 bases between the two germline ends. CDR3 DNA: TGTGCCAGCAGCAAACACAGGGACCAGCCAACAGATACGCAGTATTTT. This translates into CASSKHRDQPTDTQYF.

This clonotype was observed many times. The genes are TRBV28 and TRBJ2-1; 7 bases map to TRBD2. Looked up from germline, CDR1 is MDHEN and CDR2 is SYDVKM. J gave up 7 bases and V 2 bases, and 8 bases lay outside the gene matches. The CDR3 has 15 amino acids. The CDR3 coding sequence is TGTGCCAGCAGTTTAATGGCGGGAGTAGGAAATGAGCAGTTCTTC. It encodes CASSLMAGVGNEQFF.

The table lists this clonotype with many counts. This sequence joins TRBV5-4 and TRBJ1-2; 9 bases match TRBD1. CDR1 and CDR2 (germline): SGHNT, YYREEE (reference sequence). V shed 3 bases and J 2 bases; nucleotides not matched to a gene: 2. This CDR3 region has 14 residues. CDR3 nucleotide sequence: TGTGCCAGCAGCTGGGGACAGGGAAACTATGGCTACACCTTC. Protein product: CASSWGQGNYGYTF.

This clonotype showed up just a few times. V and J are TRBV12-3 or TRBV12-4 and TRBJ2-5, with no clear D. This CDR3 has 12 residues. V lost 6 bases, J lost 5 bases, and 10 bases lay in between. CDR3 DNA: TGTGCCAGCAGCTTTACTGGGGAGACCCAGTACTTC. This translates into CASSFTGETQYF.

This clonotype was seen a handful of times. The V call is TRBV14, the J call TRBJ2-2, with TRBD2 as a possible D gene (7 bases). CDR3 size: 14 residues. Germline CDR1 reads SGHDN; CDR2 reads FVKESK. V gave up 2 bases and J gave up 6 bases, with 10 bases separating them. The CDR3 spells CASSQLGGPGELFF. The DNA for the CDR3 is TGTGCCAGCAGCCAACTGGGGGGGCCCGGGGAGCTGTTTTTT.

This clonotype was found once. The genes are TRBV20-1 and TRBJ2-3; D tentatively reads TRBD1 or TRBD2 (5 bases each). The CDR3 is 15 residues long. Trimming shortened V by 2 bases and J by 5 bases, and 17 bases separated the two germline ends. Germline V gives CDR1 DFQATT, CDR2 SNEGSKA (reference sequence). CDR3: CSARPGTTGRDTQYF. The DNA for the CDR3 is TGCAGTGCTAGACCGGGGACCACTGGAAGAGATACGCAGTATTTT.

This clonotype occurred many times. The rearrangement links TRBV20-1 to TRBJ1-2; D uncertain. Trimming took 6 bases from V and 0 from J, leaving 14 bases between them. The CDR3 consists of 14 residues. CDR1 is DFQATT, CDR2 SNEGSKA, per germline (reference sequence). CDR3 DNA: TGCAGTGCACCGGTGGGCAACACTAACTATGGCTACACCTTC. Its translation: CSAPVGNTNYGYTF.

About this clonotype: Germline is not matched at one junction end, which may reflect a read error. This chain connects TRBV7-6 to TRBJ2-5, with D possibly TRBD1 on 5 matching bases. Germline V CDR1 and CDR2: SGHVS, FNYEAQ. This CDR3 comprises 13 residues. In nucleotides, the CDR3 is TGTGTCAGCAGCAGAAGACAGCAAGAGACCCAGTACTTC. This encodes CVSSRRQQETQYF. Full variable domain (rest looked up from reference TRBV7-6 and TRBJ2-5): GAGVSQSPRYKVTKRGQDVALRCDPISGHVSLYWYRQALGQGPEFLTYFNYEAQQDKSGLPNDRFSAERPEGSISTLTIQRTEQRDSAMYRCVSSRRQQETQYFGPGTRLLVL.

This clonotype was recorded a few times. V gene TRBV10-3 combines with J gene TRBJ2-3, with a weak D call TRBD1 (6 bases). Germline-derived CDR1 and CDR2 are ENHRY and SYGVKD. The ends were cut back, 7 bases at V and 4 bases at J, with 15 bases in the middle. CDR3 size: 14 residues. The DNA of the CDR3 is TGTGCCATCAAAACAGGGATTTCCGCAGATACGCAGTATTTT. Translation gives CAIKTGISADTQYF.

In this sample, this clonotype turned up many times. The CDR3 nucleotides are TGTGCCAGCAGCTTGACCGCAGGGACAGGGGGCGCCTACGAGCAGTACTTC. Translating it yields CASSLTAGTGGAYEQYF. The chain links TRBV7-9 to TRBJ2-7, with 12 bases fitting TRBD1. CDR3 length equals 17 residues. V lost 3 bases and J lost 2; bases outside the gene matches: 8. CDR1 SEHNR and CDR2 FQNEAQ come from the germline V gene (reference sequence).

This clonotype was recorded many times. This rearrangement joins TRBV6-1 to TRBJ1-6; maybe TRBD1 (5 bases). The germline CDR1 and CDR2 sequences are MNHNS and SASEGT. V lost 3 bases, J lost 7 bases, and 13 bases lay in between. The CDR3 has 15 residues. CDR3 DNA: TGTGCCAGCAGTGAGGGGAAGGGGCTAAATTCACCCCTCCACTTT. Its translation: CASSEGKGLNSPLHF.

This clonotype was recorded at least ten times. J is TRBJ2-3 and V is TRBV7-8; possibly TRBD2 for D (5 bases). Germline assignment: CDR1 SGHVS and CDR2 FQNEAQ. V lost 3 bases and J 0 bases, leaving 10 bases between the germline ends. CDR3 length equals 15 residues. The chain's CDR3 is CASSLDRTSTDTQYF. In nucleotides, the CDR3 is TGTGCCAGCAGCTTGGACCGGACTAGCACAGATACGCAGTATTTT. The full variable domain, completed using reference TRBV7-8 and TRBJ2-3, is GAGVSQSPRYKVAKRGQDVALRCDPISGHVSLFWYQQALGQGPEFLTYFQNEAQLDKSGLPSDRFFAERPEGSVSTLKIQRTQQEDSAVYLCASSLDRTSTDTQYFGPGTRLTVL.

Details on this clonotype: A much larger clone differs from this one at a single base, so this may be a read error. The gene calls are TRBV9 and TRBJ2-1; D not resolved. CDR1 SGDLS and CDR2 YYNGEE come from the germline V gene. The CDR3 runs to 14 residues. The CDR3 region has the DNA TGTGTCAGCAGCGTAGAGTCGAGGATGGATGAGCAGTTCTTC. Protein product: CVSSVESRMDEQFF.

This clonotype was found many times. CDR3 sequence: CSVEDRTF. DNA of the CDR3: TGCAGCGTTGAAGATCGAACCTTC. This chain uses TRBV29-1 with TRBJ1-2; no reliable D call. The CDR3 totals 8 residues. V gave up 0 bases and J gave up 14 bases, with 4 bases separating them. The germline CDR1 and CDR2 sequences are SQVTM and ANQGSEA.

The V call is TRBV6-5, the J call TRBJ2-2, with D possibly being TRBD1 (5 bases). The CDR3 extends over 15 amino acids. CDR1 and CDR2 from the germline V gene are MNHEY and SVGAGI. Trimming stripped 5 bases from V and 2 bases from J, with 12 bases between. CDR3 coding DNA: TGTGCCAGCAGTACAGGACGGATCAACACCGGGGAGCTGTTTTTT. This encodes CASSTGRINTGELFF.

This clonotype was seen repeatedly, ten times or more. V usage is TRBV6-5 and J usage is TRBJ2-7; D remains unclear. Germline lookup yields CDR1 MNHEY and CDR2 SVGAGI. This CDR3 has 15 amino acids. The germline V and J ends were trimmed by 4 bases and 0 bases, with 13 bases remaining between them. The CDR3, as DNA: TGTGCCAGCAGTTCCGAATCTAGGTACTCCTACGAGCAGTACTTC. Amino acids: CASSSESRYSYEQYF.

This clonotype was found many times. The chain recombines TRBV2 with TRBJ2-2; D call uncertain. CDR3 length: 13 amino acids. V was shortened by 4 bases and J by 1 base, with 4 bases between the two germline ends. From germline, CDR1 is SNHLY and CDR2 FYNNEI. CDR3 coding DNA: TGTGCCAGCAGTGGCGAGAACACCGGGGAGCTGTTTTTT. Its translation is CASSGENTGELFF.

This clonotype occurred many times. This chain joins TRBV18 and TRBJ1-1, with 8 bases aligning to TRBD1. Germline trimming cut 3 bases from V and 5 bases from J; bases unmatched to any gene: 8. The CDR3 is 15 residues long. CDR1 and CDR2 (germline): KGHSH, LQKENI. CDR3 DNA: TGTGCCAGCTCACCCACCGCAGGGGGCGAAACTGAAGCTTTCTTT. It yields the protein CASSPTAGGETEAFF. Looking up the rest from reference TRBV18 and TRBJ1-1 gives the full variable domain: NAGVMQNPRHLVRRRGQEARLRCSPMKGHSHVYWYRQLPEEGLKFMVYLQKENIIDESGMPKERFSAEFPKEGPSILRIQQVVRGDSAAYFCASSPTAGGETEAFFGQGTRLTVV.

The chain carries TRBV3-1 and TRBJ2-7; 12 bases are a match to TRBD2. Trimming removed 4 bases from V and 5 bases from J; junction bases left unmatched: 6. The CDR3 loop spans 15 amino acids. The germline CDR1 and CDR2 sequences are LGHDT and YNNKEL (reference sequence). This CDR3 is CASSPLAGGPHEQYF. CDR3 DNA: TGTGCCAGCAGCCCGCTAGCGGGGGGGCCCCACGAGCAGTACTTC.